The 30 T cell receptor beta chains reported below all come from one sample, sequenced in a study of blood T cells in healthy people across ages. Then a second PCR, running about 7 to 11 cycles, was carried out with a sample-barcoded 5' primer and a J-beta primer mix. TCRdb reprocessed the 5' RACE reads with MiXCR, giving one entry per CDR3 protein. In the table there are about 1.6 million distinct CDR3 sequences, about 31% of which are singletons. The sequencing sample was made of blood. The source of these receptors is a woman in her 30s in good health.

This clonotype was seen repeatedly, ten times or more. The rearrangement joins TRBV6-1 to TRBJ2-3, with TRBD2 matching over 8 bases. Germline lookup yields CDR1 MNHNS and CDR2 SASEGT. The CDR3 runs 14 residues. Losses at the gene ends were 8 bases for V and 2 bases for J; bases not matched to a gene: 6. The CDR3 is CASAGGLYTDTQYF. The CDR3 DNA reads TGTGCCAGCGCGGGGGGCCTTTACACAGATACGCAGTATTTT.

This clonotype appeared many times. In nucleotides, the CDR3 is TGTGCCAGCAGCCAAACCTTTGCGGGCGACTATGGCTACACCTTC. This encodes CASSQTFAGDYGYTF. The rearrangement joins TRBV4-2 to TRBJ1-2; D is undetermined. The CDR3 is 15 residues long. Trimming removed 2 bases from V and 3 bases from J, with 13 bases in between. Germline lookup yields CDR1 LGHNA and CDR2 YNFKEQ.

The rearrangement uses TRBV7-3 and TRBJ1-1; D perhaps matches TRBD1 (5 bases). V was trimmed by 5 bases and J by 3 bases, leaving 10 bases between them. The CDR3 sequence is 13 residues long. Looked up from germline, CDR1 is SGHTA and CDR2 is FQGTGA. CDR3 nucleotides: TGTGCCAGCAGCGCAGGGTTGCACACTGAAGCTTTCTTT. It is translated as CASSAGLHTEAFF.

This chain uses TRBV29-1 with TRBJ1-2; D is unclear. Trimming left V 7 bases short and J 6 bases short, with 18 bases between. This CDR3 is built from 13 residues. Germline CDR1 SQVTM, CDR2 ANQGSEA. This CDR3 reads CSAKERARDGYTF. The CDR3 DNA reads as TGCAGCGCCAAAGAACGGGCCCGCGATGGCTACACCTTC.

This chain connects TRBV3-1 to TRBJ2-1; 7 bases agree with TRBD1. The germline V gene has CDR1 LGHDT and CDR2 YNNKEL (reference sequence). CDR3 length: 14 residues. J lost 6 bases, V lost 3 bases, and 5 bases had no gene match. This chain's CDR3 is CASSQQTGTNEQFF. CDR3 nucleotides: TGTGCCAGCAGCCAGCAGACAGGGACCAATGAGCAGTTCTTC.

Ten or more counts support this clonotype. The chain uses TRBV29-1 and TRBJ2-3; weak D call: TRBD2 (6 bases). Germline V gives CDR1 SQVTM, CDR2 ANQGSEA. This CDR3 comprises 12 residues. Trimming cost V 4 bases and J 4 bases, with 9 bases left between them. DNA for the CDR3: TGCAGCGTTGCACTAGCAGCAGATACGCAGTATTTT. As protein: CSVALAADTQYF.

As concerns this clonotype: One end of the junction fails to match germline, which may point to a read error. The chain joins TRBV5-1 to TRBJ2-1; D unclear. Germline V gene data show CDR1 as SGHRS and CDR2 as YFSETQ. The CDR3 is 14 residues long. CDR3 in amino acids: CAGSSPINYNEQFF. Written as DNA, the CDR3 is TGCGCCGGCAGCTCACCTATAAACTACAATGAGCAGTTCTTC.

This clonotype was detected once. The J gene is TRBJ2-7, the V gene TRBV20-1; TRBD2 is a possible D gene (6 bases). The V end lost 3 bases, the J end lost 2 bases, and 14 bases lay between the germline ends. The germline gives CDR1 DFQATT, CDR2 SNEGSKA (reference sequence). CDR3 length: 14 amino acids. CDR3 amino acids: CSASPSASTYEQYF. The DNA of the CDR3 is TGCAGTGCTAGCCCTAGCGCCTCGACCTACGAGCAGTACTTC.

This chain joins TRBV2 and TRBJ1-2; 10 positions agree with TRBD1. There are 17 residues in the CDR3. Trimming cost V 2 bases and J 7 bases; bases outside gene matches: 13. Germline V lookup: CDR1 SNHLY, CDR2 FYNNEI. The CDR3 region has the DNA TGTGCCAGCAGTGAATCAATATTGGGACAGGGGTTCTTTGGCTACACCTTC. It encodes CASSESILGQGFFGYTF. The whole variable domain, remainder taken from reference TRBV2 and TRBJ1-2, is EPEVTQTPSHQVTQMGQEVILRCVPISNHLYFYWYRQILGQKVEFLVSFYNNEISEKSEIFDDQFSVERPDGSNFTLKIRSTKLEDSAMYFCASSESILGQGFFGYTFGSGTRLTVV.

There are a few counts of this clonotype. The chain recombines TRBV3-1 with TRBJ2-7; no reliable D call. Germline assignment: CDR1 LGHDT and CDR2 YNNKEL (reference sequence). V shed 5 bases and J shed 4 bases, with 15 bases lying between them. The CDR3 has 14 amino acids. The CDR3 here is CASSERTDRYEQYF. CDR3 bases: TGTGCCAGCAGCGAACGGACGGATAGGTACGAGCAGTACTTC.

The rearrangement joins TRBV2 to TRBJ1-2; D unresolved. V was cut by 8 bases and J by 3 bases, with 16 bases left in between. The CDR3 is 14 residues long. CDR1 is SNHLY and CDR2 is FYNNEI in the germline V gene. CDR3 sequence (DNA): TGTGCCAGCGTCTTTTCGTGGCAGTACTATGGCTACACCTTC. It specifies CASVFSWQYYGYTF. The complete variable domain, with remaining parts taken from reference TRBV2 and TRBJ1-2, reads EPEVTQTPSHQVTQMGQEVILRCVPISNHLYFYWYRQILGQKVEFLVSFYNNEISEKSEIFDDQFSVERPDGSNFTLKIRSTKLEDSAMYFCASVFSWQYYGYTFGSGTRLTVV.

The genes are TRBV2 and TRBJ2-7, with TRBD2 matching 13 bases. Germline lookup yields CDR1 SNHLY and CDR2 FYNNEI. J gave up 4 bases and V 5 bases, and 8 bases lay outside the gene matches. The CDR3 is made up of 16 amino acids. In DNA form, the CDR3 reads TGTGCCAGCAGTTTCCGACTAGCGGGGGGTAGATACGAGCAGTACTTC. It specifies CASSFRLAGGRYEQYF.

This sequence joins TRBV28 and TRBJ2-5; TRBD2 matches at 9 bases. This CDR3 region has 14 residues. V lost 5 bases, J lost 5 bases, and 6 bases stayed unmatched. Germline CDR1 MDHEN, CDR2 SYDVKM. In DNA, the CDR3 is TGTGCCAGCAGTAAAGGGAGCGGGAGGGAGACCCAGTACTTC. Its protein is CASSKGSGRETQYF.

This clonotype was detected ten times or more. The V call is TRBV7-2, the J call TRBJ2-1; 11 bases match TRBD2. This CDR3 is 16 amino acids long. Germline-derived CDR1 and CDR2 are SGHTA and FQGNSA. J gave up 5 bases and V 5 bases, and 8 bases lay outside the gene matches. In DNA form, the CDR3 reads TGTGCCAGCAGCGACCCTACTAGCGGGAGAGACAATGAGCAGTTCTTC. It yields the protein CASSDPTSGRDNEQFF.

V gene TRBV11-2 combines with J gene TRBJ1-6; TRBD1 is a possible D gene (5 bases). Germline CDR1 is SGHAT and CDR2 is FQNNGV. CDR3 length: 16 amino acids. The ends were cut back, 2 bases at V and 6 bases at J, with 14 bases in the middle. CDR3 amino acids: CASSLTGGYGNSPLHF. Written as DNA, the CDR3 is TGTGCCAGCAGCTTAACGGGGGGGTATGGTAATTCACCCCTCCACTTT.

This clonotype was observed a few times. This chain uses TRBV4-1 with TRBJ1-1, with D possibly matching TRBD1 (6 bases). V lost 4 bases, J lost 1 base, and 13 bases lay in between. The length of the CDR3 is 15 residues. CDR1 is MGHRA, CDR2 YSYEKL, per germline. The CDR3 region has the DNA TGCGCCAGCAGCCCACGGGAAGGGGGGAACACTGAAGCTTTCTTT. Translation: CASSPREGGNTEAFF.

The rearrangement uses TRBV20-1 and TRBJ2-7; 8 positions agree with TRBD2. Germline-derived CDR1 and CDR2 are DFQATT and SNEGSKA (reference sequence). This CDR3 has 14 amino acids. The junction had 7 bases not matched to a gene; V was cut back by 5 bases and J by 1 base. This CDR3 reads CSAFSGVESYEQYF. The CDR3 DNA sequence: TGCAGTGCTTTTAGCGGGGTGGAGTCCTACGAGCAGTACTTC.

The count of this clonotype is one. CDR3 bases: TGCGCCAGCAGCTTACAGCCCGGGACTAGCGGGATAGAGACCCAGTACTTC. Its translation: CASSLQPGTSGIETQYF. The chain recombines TRBV5-1 with TRBJ2-5; 13 bases are shared with TRBD2. The CDR3 has 17 amino acids. The V segment lost 2 bases and the J segment 4 bases; nucleotides outside the gene matches: 8. From germline, CDR1 is SGHRS and CDR2 YFSETQ.

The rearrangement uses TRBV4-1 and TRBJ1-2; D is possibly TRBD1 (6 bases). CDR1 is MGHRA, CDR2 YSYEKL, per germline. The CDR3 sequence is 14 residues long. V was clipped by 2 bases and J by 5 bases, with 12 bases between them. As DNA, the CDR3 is TGCGCCAGCAGCCAACCACGGGACACTTATGGCTACACCTTC. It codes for CASSQPRDTYGYTF.

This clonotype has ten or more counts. The CDR3 spells CASSLGLAGVDEQYF. CDR3 nucleotide sequence: TGTGCCAGCAGTCTCGGACTAGCGGGAGTGGACGAGCAGTACTTC. This chain connects TRBV28 to TRBJ2-7; 13 bases align to TRBD2. Trimming took 5 bases from V and 5 from J; bases not matched to a gene: 6. Looked up from germline, CDR1 is MDHEN and CDR2 is SYDVKM. The CDR3 covers 15 residues.

CDR3 residues: CASSNRGGNTIYF. The CDR3, as DNA: TGTGCCAGCAGCAACAGAGGAGGAAACACCATATATTTT. J is TRBJ1-3 and V is TRBV6-5; D not certain. The CDR3 runs to 13 residues. With 6 bases removed from V and 4 bases from J, the gap between germline ends came to 10 bases. CDR1 is MNHEY and CDR2 is SVGAGI in the germline V gene.

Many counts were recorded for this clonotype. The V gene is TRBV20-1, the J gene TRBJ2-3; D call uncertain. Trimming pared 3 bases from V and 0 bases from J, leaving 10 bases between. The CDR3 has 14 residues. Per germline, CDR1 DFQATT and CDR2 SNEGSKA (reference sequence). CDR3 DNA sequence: TGCAGTGCTAGCGGTCGCCCTAGCACAGATACGCAGTATTTT. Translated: CSASGRPSTDTQYF.

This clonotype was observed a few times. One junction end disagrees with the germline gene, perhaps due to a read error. The CDR3 DNA reads TGCAGTGCCCAGGGGAGGGGAGGGAGCGCAGATATGCAGTATTTT. It translates to CSAQGRGGSADMQYF. V is TRBV20-1 and J is TRBJ2-3; maybe TRBD2 (7 bases). CDR1 is DFQATT, CDR2 SNEGSKA, per germline (reference sequence). The CDR3 sequence is 15 residues long.

The CDR3 nucleotides read TGTGCCAGCATTTCCGGGACAGGGTCAGAGACCCAGTACTTC. This translates into CASISGTGSETQYF. The rearrangement uses TRBV6-1 and TRBJ2-5; 9 bases fit TRBD1. In germline, CDR1 is MNHNS, CDR2 SASEGT. The CDR3 consists of 14 residues. Losses at the gene ends were 7 bases for V and 4 bases for J; bases not matched to a gene: 7.

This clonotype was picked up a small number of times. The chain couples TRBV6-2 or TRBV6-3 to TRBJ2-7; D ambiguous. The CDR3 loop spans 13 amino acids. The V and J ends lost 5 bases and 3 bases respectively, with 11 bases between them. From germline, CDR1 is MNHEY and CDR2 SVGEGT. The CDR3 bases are TGTGCCAGCAGTCCTCGGAGCCGCTACGAGCAGTACTTC. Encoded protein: CASSPRSRYEQYF.

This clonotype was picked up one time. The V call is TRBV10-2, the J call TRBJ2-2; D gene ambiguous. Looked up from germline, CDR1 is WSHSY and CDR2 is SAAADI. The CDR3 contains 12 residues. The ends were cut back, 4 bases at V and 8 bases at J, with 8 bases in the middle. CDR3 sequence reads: CASSVSYGELFF. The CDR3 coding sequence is TGCGCCAGCAGTGTTAGCTATGGGGAGCTGTTTTTT.

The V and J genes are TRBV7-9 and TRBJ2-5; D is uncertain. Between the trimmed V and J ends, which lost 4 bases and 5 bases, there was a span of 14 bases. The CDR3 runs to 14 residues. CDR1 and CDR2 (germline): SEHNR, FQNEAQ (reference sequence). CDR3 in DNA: TGTGCCAGCAGCTCCCCACTACTCCAGGAGACCCAGTACTTC. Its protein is CASSSPLLQETQYF.

CDR3 region: CASSRTTGNTGELFF. The CDR3 DNA reads as TGTGCCAGCAGCCGAACGACAGGGAACACCGGGGAGCTGTTTTTT. The V call is TRBV7-7, the J call TRBJ2-2; D possibly corresponds to TRBD1 (6 bases). Trimming cost V 5 bases and J 1 base, with 11 bases left between them. From germline, CDR1 is SSHAT and CDR2 FNYEAQ (reference sequence). This CDR3 comprises 15 residues.

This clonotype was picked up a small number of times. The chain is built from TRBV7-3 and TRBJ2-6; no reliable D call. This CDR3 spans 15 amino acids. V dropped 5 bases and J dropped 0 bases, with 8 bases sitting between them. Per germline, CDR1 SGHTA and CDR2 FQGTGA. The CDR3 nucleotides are TGTGCCAGCAGCACTAAACCCTCTGGGGCCAACGTCCTGACTTTC. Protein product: CASSTKPSGANVLTF.

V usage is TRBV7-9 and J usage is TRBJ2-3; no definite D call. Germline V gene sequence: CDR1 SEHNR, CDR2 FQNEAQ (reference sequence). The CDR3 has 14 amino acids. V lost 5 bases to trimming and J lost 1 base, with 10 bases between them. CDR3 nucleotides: TGTGCCAGCAGCCCCGAAGCTGGCACAGATACGCAGTATTTT. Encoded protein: CASSPEAGTDTQYF.